This T cell receptor beta chain was captured in a study of blood T cell repertoires in COVID-19. Per the germline V gene, CDR1 is LNHDA and CDR2 is SQIVND (reference sequence). The V gene lost 6 bases and the J gene lost 6 bases, with 13 bases spanning the gap. This CDR3 contains 13 residues. Produced via immunoSEQ multiplex PCR; TCRdb's table is partial and in-frame only. The table lists about 350,000 clones, approximately 88% of them singletons. The sequencing input was peripheral blood. The receptor was isolated from a young man with COVID-19, enrolled during active disease. The V call is TRBV19, the J call TRBJ2-3; D gene uncertain. The CDR3 sequence: CASSLRVGDTQYF. The CDR3 DNA sequence: TGTGCCAGTAGCCTCCGAGTCGGGGATACGCAGTATTTT. The full variable domain, its missing parts supplied by reference TRBV19 and TRBJ2-3, is DGGITQSPKYLFRKEGQNVTLSCEQNLNHDAMYWYRQDPGQGLRLIYYSQIVNDFQKGDIAEGYSVSREKKESFPLTVTSAQKNPTAFYLCASSLRVGDTQYFGPGTRLTVL.